These T cell receptor beta chains were read from a single sample in a study of control samples from healthy donors and cancer patients. The protocol was immunoSEQ multiplex PCR, while the TCRdb copy is restricted to in-frame clones and leaves out a portion. This repertoire shows around 13,000 clones, around 92% found once; its top ten account for about an eighth. The sample taken for sequencing was PBMCs. These receptors were collected from a man of 80 years or more with lung cancer. Both conserved end residues are part of each CDR3. A D gene is named only where the DNA matches it firmly. Clone size appears in some rows only: once, few, many, or a class for an expanded clone.

v_gene	d_gene	abundance	j_gene	CDR3nt	CDR3aa
TRBV29-1	-	-	TRBJ1-2	TGCAGCGTGGAGACCGGGACCCCCCACACCTTC	CSVETGTPHTF
TRBV3-1/TRBV3-2	-	-	TRBJ1-5	TGTGCCAGCAGCCCCCAGGGGAATCAGCCCCAGCATTTT	CASSPQGNQPQHF
TRBV4-1	-	-	TRBJ2-2	TGCGCCAGCAGCCAAATGTGGGATAACACCGGGGAGCTGTTTTTT	CASSQMWDNTGELFF
TRBV6-2/TRBV6-3	-	-	TRBJ1-5	TGTGCCAGCAGCAAACAGACCAGCAATCAGCCCCAGCATTTT	CASSKQTSNQPQHF
TRBV11-2	TRBD1	-	TRBJ2-7	TGTGCCAGCAGCTACTGGACAGGGAAGGCCTACGAGCAGTACTTC	CASSYWTGKAYEQYF
TRBV19	-	-	TRBJ2-2	TGTGCCAGTAGTATGTTACGAGACAGTGGGACCGGGGAGCTGTTTTTT	CASSMLRDSGTGELFF
TRBV5-1	-	-	TRBJ2-4	TGCGCCAGCAGCTCCCATCGGGGGATCGAAAACATTCAGTACTTC	CASSSHRGIENIQYF
TRBV28	-	-	TRBJ1-1	TGTGCCAGCCCCCCAACCGTTCAAATGAACACTGAAGCTTTCTTT	CASPPTVQMNTEAFF
TRBV28	-	-	TRBJ1-5	TGTGCCAGCAGACCAGGTCGTAGCAATCAGCCCCAGCATTTT	CASRPGRSNQPQHF
TRBV5-1	-	-	TRBJ1-2	TGCGCCAGCAGCTTGGTGGGGGGGCTCAACTATGGCTACACCTTC	CASSLVGGLNYGYTF
TRBV24-1	-	-	TRBJ1-5	TGTGCCACCAGTGATGGGGGACTCCCTAGCAATCAGCCCCAGCATTTT	CATSDGGLPSNQPQHF
TRBV7-2	TRBD1	-	TRBJ2-6	TGTGCCAGCAGCCTCCGGACAGGGGGCGGCTCTGGGGCCAACGTCCTGACTTTC	CASSLRTGGGSGANVLTF
TRBV5-1	TRBD1	-	TRBJ2-7	TGCGCCAGCAGCTTGGCCGGGACAGGGACTTACGAGCAGTACTTC	CASSLAGTGTYEQYF
TRBV9	-	-	TRBJ1-1	TGTGCCAGCAGCGACAGGGATGGCACTGAAGCTTTCTTT	CASSDRDGTEAFF
TRBV5-1	-	-	TRBJ1-6	TGCGCCAGCAGCCTTAGCTCCTATAATTCACCCCTCCACTTT	CASSLSSYNSPLHF
TRBV14	-	-	TRBJ1-2	TGTGCCAGCAGCCAAGATCTAATGGGGTGGGGTGGCTACACCTTC	CASSQDLMGWGGYTF
TRBV18	TRBD1	-	TRBJ2-7	TGTGCCAGCTCCCCCGGGACAGGGGCTTCCTACGAGCAGTACTTC	CASSPGTGASYEQYF
TRBV7-9	TRBD1	-	TRBJ1-1	TGTGCCAGCAGCCCCGGACAGGGGAATGAAGCTTTCTTT	CASSPGQGNEAFF
TRBV7-2	-	-	TRBJ1-1	TGTGCCAGCAGCACATGGACAGACGTCGAAATTGAAGCTTTCTTT	CASSTWTDVEIEAFF
TRBV4-3	-	-	TRBJ1-3	TGCGCCAGCAGCCAAGGAACCGGGCCTGGAAACACCATATATTTT	CASSQGTGPGNTIYF
TRBV11-3	-	-	TRBJ1-6	TGTGCCAGCAGCTCAGAGACAGGCCATAATTCACCCCTCCACTTT	CASSSETGHNSPLHF
TRBV6-2/TRBV6-3	-	-	TRBJ2-1	TGTGCCAGCAGTCGCTCCCGGGGTGAGCAGTTCTTC	CASSRSRGEQFF
TRBV28	TRBD1	-	TRBJ1-1	TGTGCCAGCAGTTCATGGACAGGGAAGAATGAAGCTTTCTTT	CASSSWTGKNEAFF
TRBV4-1	-	-	TRBJ2-1	TGCGCCAGCAGCCAAGTGACTGGATACAATGAGCAGTTCTTC	CASSQVTGYNEQFF
TRBV7-9	-	-	TRBJ1-4	TGTGCCAGCAGCTTAGACAGTTCGAATGAAAAACTGTTTTTT	CASSLDSSNEKLFF
TRBV7-9	TRBD2	-	TRBJ2-3	TGTGCCAGCAGCTTGAATAGCGGGGGGGCTGAAGATACGCAGTATTTT	CASSLNSGGAEDTQYF
TRBV19	-	once	TRBJ1-3	TGTGCCAGTAGTTTGGGTACCTCTGGAAACACCATATATTTT	CASSLGTSGNTIYF
TRBV20-1	-	-	TRBJ1-1	TGCAGCCCTGGGAAAACCGAAGCTTTCTTT	CSPGKTEAFF
TRBV28	TRBD1	-	TRBJ2-7	TGTGCCAGCAGTTTAAGACAGGGTACCACCTTAGAGGAGCAGTACTTC	CASSLRQGTTLEEQYF
TRBV18	TRBD1	-	TRBJ2-7	TGTGCCAGCTCTCCGGGACAGGGCTCCTACGAGCAGTACTTC	CASSPGQGSYEQYF
TRBV12-3/TRBV12-4	-	once	TRBJ1-5	TGTGCCAGCAGTTTCGAGGTTGCGCCCCAGCATTTT	CASSFEVAPQHF
TRBV5-4	TRBD2	once	TRBJ2-1	TGTGCCAGCAGCCCGAGGACTAGCGGGAGCTACAATGAGCAGTTCTTC	CASSPRTSGSYNEQFF
TRBV6-5	TRBD1	-	TRBJ2-1	TGTGCCAGCAGTCGACAGGGAAATGCGAAGGATGAGCAGTTCTTC	CASSRQGNAKDEQFF
TRBV19	-	-	TRBJ1-3	TGTGCCAGTAGTATGCGGGGGCGCTCTGGAAACACCATATATTTT	CASSMRGRSGNTIYF
TRBV4-1	-	-	TRBJ1-6	TGCGCCAGCAGCCAAGAGGAGACTTCCAGCTCCTATAATTCACCCCTCCACTTT	CASSQEETSSSYNSPLHF
TRBV19	TRBD2	-	TRBJ2-1	TGTGCCAGTAGTCCTCGGACTAGCGGATACAATGAGCAGTTCTTC	CASSPRTSGYNEQFF
TRBV6-5	TRBD1	-	TRBJ2-7	TGTGCCAGCAGTTACTCGACAGGGGAAAAGGAGTACTTC	CASSYSTGEKEYF
TRBV20-1	-	-	TRBJ1-3	TGCAGTGCTAGTGTCCAGGGCGGGGGAAACACCATATATTTT	CSASVQGGGNTIYF
TRBV7-9	-	-	TRBJ1-3	TGTGCCAGCAGGTCAGGGACCTCCAGCTCTGGAAACACCATATATTTT	CASRSGTSSSGNTIYF
TRBV14	-	-	TRBJ1-2	TGTGCCAGCAGCCCGGGGCCTAACTATGGCTACACCTTC	CASSPGPNYGYTF
TRBV7-6	-	-	TRBJ1-4	TGTGCCAGCAGCTTAGCCCCTACAGGACCGGGGGGAAAACTGTTTTTT	CASSLAPTGPGGKLFF
TRBV2	-	-	TRBJ1-5	TGTGCCAGCAGTCTCGTTTTGCAGCCCCAGCATTTT	CASSLVLQPQHF
TRBV5-1	TRBD1	-	TRBJ1-2	TGCGCCAGCAGCGGGACAGGGGACAGTGGCTACACCTTC	CASSGTGDSGYTF
TRBV25-1	-	-	TRBJ1-2	TGTGCCAGCTCGAGAAACTATGGCTACACCTTC	CASSRNYGYTF
TRBV7-9	TRBD1	-	TRBJ1-1	TGTGCCAGCAGCCCCAGACAGGGGGGGCCCATGAACACTGAAGCTTTCTTT	CASSPRQGGPMNTEAFF
TRBV7-9	TRBD2	-	TRBJ2-1	TGTGCCAGCAGCTTATCTCTAGCGGGGGCCTACAATGAGCAGTTCTTC	CASSLSLAGAYNEQFF
TRBV2	TRBD1	-	TRBJ1-5	TGTGCCAGCAGTCGGCAGGGGGCTGGACAGCCCCAGCATTTT	CASSRQGAGQPQHF
TRBV6-5	-	-	TRBJ1-2	TGTGCCAGCAGGCCCCCCGGGACAAATGGCTACACCTTC	CASRPPGTNGYTF
TRBV28	-	-	TRBJ2-3	TGTGCCAGCGCTGGGGTGATGATCTGGAAGGGCACAGATACGCAGTATTTT	CASAGVMIWKGTDTQYF
TRBV12-3/TRBV12-4	-	-	TRBJ2-6	TGTGCCAGCACTATATCGGGGGCCAACGTCCTGACTTTC	CASTISGANVLTF
TRBV18	TRBD1	-	TRBJ1-5	TGTGCCAGCTCACCTTCTGGACAGGCGATCCTTCCCGTCAGCAATCAGCCCCAGCATTTT	CASSPSGQAILPVSNQPQHF
TRBV5-6	TRBD1	-	TRBJ1-2	TGTGCCAGTCGACAGGGGTCCATTGGCTACACCTTC	CASRQGSIGYTF
TRBV7-2	TRBD1	-	TRBJ1-5	TGTGCCAGCAGCTATCAGACCGGACAGGGAGGGATTCAGCCCCAGCATTTT	CASSYQTGQGGIQPQHF
TRBV21-1	-	-	TRBJ2-1	TGTGCCAGCCGGTGGAATGAGCAGTTCTTC	CASRWNEQFF